A single sample gave rise to the 18 T cell receptor beta chains below, sequenced in a study of T cells after yellow fever vaccination. TCRdb reanalysed the 5' RACE reads using MiXCR and keeps one entry per CDR3 protein. The table shows 280,000 or so distinct CDR3 sequences, with 8.5% to 10% occurring only once. The source material was CD4+ T cells sorted from PBMCs, sampled 5 days after the yellow fever booster vaccination. The receptors were gathered from a man younger than 35 who received the YFV17D yellow fever vaccine.

This clonotype was counted between two and nine times. The V gene is TRBV7-2, the J gene TRBJ1-2; weak D call: TRBD1 (6 bases). Germline V gives CDR1 SGHTA, CDR2 FQGNSA. The CDR3 sequence is 16 residues long. V lost 5 bases and J 8 bases, leaving 24 bases between the germline ends. The CDR3 loop reads CASSLAGAQVGGGYTF. The CDR3 DNA reads as TGTGCCAGCAGCCTGGCGGGGGCGCAGGTCGGTGGCGGCTACACCTTC.

This clonotype was observed many times. This chain uses TRBV12-3 or TRBV12-4 with TRBJ2-5, with D unresolved. With 3 bases removed from V and 5 bases from J, the gap between germline ends came to 4 bases. The CDR3 extends over 11 amino acids. The CDR3: CASSFFETQYF. In DNA form, the CDR3 reads TGTGCCAGCAGTTTTTTTGAGACCCAGTACTTC.

This clonotype showed up many times. This sequence joins TRBV7-2 and TRBJ1-6; tentatively, D is TRBD1 (5 bases). Trimming left V 1 base short and J 9 bases short, with 13 bases between. CDR1 is SGHTA and CDR2 is FQGNSA in the germline V gene. The CDR3 spans 15 residues. CDR3 bases: TGTGCCAGCAGCTTAGGGGCAGGGACGGGTTCACCCCTCCACTTT. It is translated as CASSLGAGTGSPLHF.

V usage is TRBV30 and J usage is TRBJ2-3, with D possibly being TRBD2 (5 bases). The germline V gene encodes CDR1 GTSNPN and CDR2 SVGIG (reference sequence). Trimming shortened V by 2 bases and J by 1 base, and 10 bases separated the two germline ends. The CDR3 spans 14 residues. CDR3: CAWSKGVGTDTQYF. Written as DNA, the CDR3 is TGTGCCTGGAGTAAGGGAGTCGGCACAGATACGCAGTATTTT.

This clonotype was seen a handful of times. This rearrangement joins TRBV7-3 to TRBJ2-6; D tentatively reads TRBD1 or TRBD2 (5 bases each). The V gene's germline CDR1 is SGHTA and CDR2 FQGTGA. V dropped 5 bases and J dropped 14 bases, with 22 bases sitting between them. The CDR3 has 15 residues. The CDR3 region is CASSTRTGAGAILTF. The CDR3 nucleotides are TGTGCCAGCAGCACACGGACTGGGGCTGGGGCTATCCTGACTTTC.

The chain uses TRBV11-1 and TRBJ1-1; D unresolved. The germline CDR1 and CDR2 sequences are SGHAT and FQDESV (reference sequence). Deletions cut 1 base from V and 7 bases from J, with 10 bases between. The CDR3 spans 13 residues. DNA for the CDR3: TGTGCCAGCAGCTTAGTTCTGGGGATTGAAGCTTTCTTT. This encodes CASSLVLGIEAFF. The whole variable domain, remainder taken from reference TRBV11-1 and TRBJ1-1, is EAEVAQSPRYKITEKSQAVAFWCDPISGHATLYWYRQILGQGPELLVQFQDESVVDDSQLPKDRFSAERLKGVDSTLKIQPAELGDSAMYLCASSLVLGIEAFFGQGTRLTVV.

This clonotype was seen at least ten times. The CDR3 coding sequence is TGTGCCAGCAGCAGTAGCGGGGGGGGCTCAGTAGGCTACAATGAGCAGTTCTTC. This translates into CASSSSGGGSVGYNEQFF. This sequence joins TRBV12-3 or TRBV12-4 and TRBJ2-1; the match to TRBD2 covers 11 bases. The CDR3 sequence is 18 residues long. The junction had 13 bases not matched to a gene; V was cut back by 6 bases and J by 3 bases.

The V and J genes are TRBV25-1 and TRBJ1-2; D unclear. Germline values: CDR1 MGHDK, CDR2 SYGVNS. CDR3 length: 11 amino acids. Trimming removed 5 bases from V and 5 bases from J, with 6 bases in between. The CDR3 bases are TGTGCCAGCAGTAATGCGTATGGCTACACCTTC. It specifies CASSNAYGYTF.

Only a few counts were recorded for this clonotype. The chain joins TRBV5-6 to TRBJ1-2; D perhaps matches TRBD1 (5 bases). The CDR3 extends over 15 amino acids. Germline CDR1 SGHDT, CDR2 YYEEEE. Trimming removed 4 bases at V and 4 bases at J, with 17 bases between. The CDR3 region is CASSQDGATSYGYTF. CDR3 sequence (DNA): TGTGCCAGCAGCCAGGACGGGGCTACGAGCTATGGCTACACCTTC.

About this clonotype: The CDR3 carries no conserved terminal phenylalanine or tryptophan, so it likely arises from a read error. The gene calls are TRBV3-1 and TRBJ1-6, with D possibly being TRBD1 (6 bases). Trimming pared 1 base from V and 5 bases from J, leaving 15 bases between. This CDR3 is built from 17 residues. The germline V gene encodes CDR1 LGHDT and CDR2 YNNKEL (reference sequence). DNA of the CDR3: TGTGCCAGCAGCCAAGGGAGTACAGGGATGGATAATTCACCCCTCCACTCT. Translating gives CASSQGSTGMDNSPLHS.

This clonotype was detected a few times. V and J are TRBV5-1 and TRBJ2-5; unclear D gene. The CDR3 spans 13 residues. Germline lookup yields CDR1 SGHRS and CDR2 YFSETQ. Trimming removed 5 bases at V and 6 bases at J, with 14 bases between. The CDR3, as DNA: TGCGCCAGCAGGCGCGACCAGATCAAGACCCAGTACTTC. The encoded protein is CASRRDQIKTQYF.

This clonotype was observed a few times. V is TRBV18 and J is TRBJ2-7; weak D call: TRBD1 (6 bases). The CDR3 sequence is 14 residues long. V shed 3 bases and J shed 0 bases, with 9 bases lying between them. Germline V gene sequence: CDR1 KGHSH, CDR2 LQKENI. The CDR3 sequence: CASSPGQTSYEQYF. CDR3 DNA: TGTGCCAGCTCACCGGGACAAACCTCCTACGAGCAGTACTTC.

A few counts support this clonotype. CDR3 coding DNA: TGTGCCAGCAGCTTAGAGTCCAGCAAAAACATTCAGTACTTC. Its translation is CASSLESSKNIQYF. The chain links TRBV7-2 to TRBJ2-4; no clear D gene. V lost 1 base to trimming and J lost 3 bases, with 7 bases between them. The CDR3 length is 14 residues. Germline CDR1 is SGHTA and CDR2 is FQGNSA.

The chain couples TRBV7-2 to TRBJ1-2; D unresolved. The CDR3 extends over 16 amino acids. Germline V gene data show CDR1 as SGHTA and CDR2 as FQGNSA. Between the trimmed V and J ends, which lost 0 bases and 8 bases, there was a span of 19 bases. This CDR3 reads CASSLALSRARRGYTF. In nucleotides, the CDR3 is TGTGCCAGCAGCTTAGCGTTGAGCCGGGCGAGGAGGGGCTACACCTTC.

The gene calls are TRBV20-1 and TRBJ2-5; the match to TRBD1 covers 7 bases. J was trimmed by 6 bases and V by 4 bases; bases with no gene match: 8. The CDR3 extends over 13 amino acids. From germline, CDR1 is DFQATT and CDR2 SNEGSKA (reference sequence). The CDR3 nucleotides are TGCAGTGCTACGGACAGGATGGTACAGACCCAGTACTTC. Its protein product is CSATDRMVQTQYF.

This clonotype showed up just a few times. The rearrangement uses TRBV6-2 or TRBV6-3 and TRBJ2-1, with D unclear. V lost 3 bases and J 10 bases, leaving 10 bases between the germline ends. Germline V gene data show CDR1 as MNHEY and CDR2 as SVGEGT. The CDR3 length is 12 residues. As DNA, the CDR3 is TGTGCCAGCAGTTATTTGTGGACGGAGCAGTTCTTC. Its translation is CASSYLWTEQFF.

The chain has TRBV6-6 and TRBJ1-3, with unresolved D. The V gene's germline CDR1 is MNHNY and CDR2 SVGAGI (reference sequence). The V end lost 0 bases, the J end lost 0 bases, and 15 bases lay between the germline ends. The CDR3 sequence is 18 residues long. CDR3 sequence: CASSYSPAGRSSGNTIYF. The CDR3 DNA reads as TGTGCCAGCAGTTACTCTCCCGCCGGACGGAGCTCTGGAAACACCATATATTTT.

Many counts were recorded for this clonotype. The chain has TRBV10-3 and TRBJ1-3; D gene unclear. The CDR3 is 13 amino acids. V was shortened by 8 bases and J by 4 bases, with 12 bases between the two germline ends. Germline V CDR1 and CDR2: ENHRY, SYGVKD. The CDR3 bases are TGTGCCATCCCTTGGGAGGCGGGAAACACCATATATTTT. Its translation is CAIPWEAGNTIYF.